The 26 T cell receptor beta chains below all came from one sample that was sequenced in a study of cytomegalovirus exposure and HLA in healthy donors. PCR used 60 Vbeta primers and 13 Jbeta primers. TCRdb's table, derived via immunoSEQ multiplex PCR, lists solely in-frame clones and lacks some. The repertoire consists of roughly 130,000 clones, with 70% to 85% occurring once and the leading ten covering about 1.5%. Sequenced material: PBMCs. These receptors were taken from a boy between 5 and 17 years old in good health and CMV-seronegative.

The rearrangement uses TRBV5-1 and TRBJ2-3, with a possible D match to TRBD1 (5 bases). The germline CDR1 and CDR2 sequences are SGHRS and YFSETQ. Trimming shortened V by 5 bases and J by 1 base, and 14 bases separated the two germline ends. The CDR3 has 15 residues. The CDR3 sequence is CASSAAVGRTDTQYF. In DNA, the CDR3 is TGCGCCAGCAGTGCGGCGGTGGGGCGCACAGATACGCAGTATTTT.

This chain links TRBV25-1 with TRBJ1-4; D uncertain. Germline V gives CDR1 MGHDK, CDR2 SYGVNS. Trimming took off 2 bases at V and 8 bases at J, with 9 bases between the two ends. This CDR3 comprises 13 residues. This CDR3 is CASSEKPREKLFF. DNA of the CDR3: TGTGCCAGCAGTGAAAAGCCTCGGGAAAAACTGTTTTTT.

Written as DNA, the CDR3 is TGTGCCAGCAGCCAAGCGTTACAGGGAAGCTCCTACGAGCAGTACTTC. This gives the protein CASSQALQGSSYEQYF. The rearrangement uses TRBV4-2 and TRBJ2-7; maybe TRBD1 (6 bases). CDR3 length equals 16 residues. Trimming took 1 base from V and 0 from J, leaving 13 bases between them. Germline loops: CDR1 LGHNA, CDR2 YNFKEQ.

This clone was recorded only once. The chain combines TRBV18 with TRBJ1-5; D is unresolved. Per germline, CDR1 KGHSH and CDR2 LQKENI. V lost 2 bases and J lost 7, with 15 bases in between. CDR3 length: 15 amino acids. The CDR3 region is CASSPGLEVGQPQHF. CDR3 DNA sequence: TGTGCCAGCTCACCAGGATTGGAGGTAGGACAGCCCCAGCATTTT. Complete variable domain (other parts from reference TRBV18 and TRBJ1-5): NAGVMQNPRHLVRRRGQEARLRCSPMKGHSHVYWYRQLPEEGLKFMVYLQKENIIDESGMPKERFSAEFPKEGPSILRIQQVVRGDSAAYFCASSPGLEVGQPQHFGDGTRLSIL.

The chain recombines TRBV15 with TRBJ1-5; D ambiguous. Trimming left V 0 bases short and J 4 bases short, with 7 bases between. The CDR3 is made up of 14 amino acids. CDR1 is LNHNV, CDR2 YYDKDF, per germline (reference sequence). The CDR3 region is CATSRDPGNQPQHF. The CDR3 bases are TGTGCCACCAGCAGAGATCCGGGTAATCAGCCCCAGCATTTT.

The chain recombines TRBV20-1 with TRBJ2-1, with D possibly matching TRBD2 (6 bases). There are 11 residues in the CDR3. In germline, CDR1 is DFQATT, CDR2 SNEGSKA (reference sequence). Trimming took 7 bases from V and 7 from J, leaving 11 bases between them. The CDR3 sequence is CSGLGGNEQFF. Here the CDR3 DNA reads TGCAGTGGACTAGGTGGGAATGAGCAGTTCTTC.

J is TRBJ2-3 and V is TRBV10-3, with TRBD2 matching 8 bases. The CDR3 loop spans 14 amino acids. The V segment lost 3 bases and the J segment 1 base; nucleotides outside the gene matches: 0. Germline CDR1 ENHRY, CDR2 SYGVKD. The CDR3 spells CAISELAGTDTQYF. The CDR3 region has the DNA TGTGCCATCAGTGAACTAGCGGGCACAGATACGCAGTATTTT.

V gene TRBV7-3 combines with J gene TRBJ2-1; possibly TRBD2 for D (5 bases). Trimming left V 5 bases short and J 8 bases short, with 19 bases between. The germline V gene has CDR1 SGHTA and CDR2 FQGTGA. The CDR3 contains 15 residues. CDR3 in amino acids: CASSTSVGVGDEQFF. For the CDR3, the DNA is TGTGCCAGCAGCACATCTGTGGGAGTAGGTGATGAGCAGTTCTTC. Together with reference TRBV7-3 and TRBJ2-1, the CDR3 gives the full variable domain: GAGVSQTPSNKVTEKGKYVELRCDPISGHTALYWYRQSLGQGPEFLIYFQGTGAADDSGLPNDRFFAVRPEGSVSTLKIQRTERGDSAVYLCASSTSVGVGDEQFFGPGTRLTVL.

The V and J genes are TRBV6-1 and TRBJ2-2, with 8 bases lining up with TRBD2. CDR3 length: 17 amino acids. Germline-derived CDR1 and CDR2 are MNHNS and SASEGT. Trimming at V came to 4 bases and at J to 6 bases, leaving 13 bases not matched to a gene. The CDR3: CASSVKMGLVSAGELFF. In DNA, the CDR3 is TGTGCCAGCAGTGTGAAAATGGGACTAGTAAGCGCCGGGGAGCTGTTTTTT.

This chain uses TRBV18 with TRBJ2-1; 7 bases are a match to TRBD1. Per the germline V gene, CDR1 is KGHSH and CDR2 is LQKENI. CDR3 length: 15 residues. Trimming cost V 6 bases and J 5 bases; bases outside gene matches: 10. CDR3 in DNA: TGTGCCAGCTCGCCTCCCGGGACAGTTAACAATGAGCAGTTCTTC. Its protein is CASSPPGTVNNEQFF.

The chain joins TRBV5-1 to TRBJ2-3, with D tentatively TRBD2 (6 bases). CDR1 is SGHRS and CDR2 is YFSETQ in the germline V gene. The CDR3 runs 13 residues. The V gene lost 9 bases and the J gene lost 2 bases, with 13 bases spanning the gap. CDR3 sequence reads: CATSIAVTDTQYF. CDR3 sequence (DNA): TGCGCCACGTCGATAGCGGTCACAGATACGCAGTATTTT.

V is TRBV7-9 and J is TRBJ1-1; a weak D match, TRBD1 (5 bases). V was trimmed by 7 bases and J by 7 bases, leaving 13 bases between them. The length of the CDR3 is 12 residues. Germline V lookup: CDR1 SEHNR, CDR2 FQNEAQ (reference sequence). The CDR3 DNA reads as TGTGCCAGCATCCAGGGCTCAGGTGAAGCTTTCTTT. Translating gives CASIQGSGEAFF.

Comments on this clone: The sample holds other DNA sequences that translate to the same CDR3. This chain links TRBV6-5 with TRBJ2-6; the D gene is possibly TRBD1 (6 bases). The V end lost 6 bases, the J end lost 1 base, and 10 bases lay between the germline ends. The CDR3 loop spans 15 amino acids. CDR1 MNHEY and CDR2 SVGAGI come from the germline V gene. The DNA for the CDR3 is TGTGCCAGCAGCCCTACAGGGTCTGGGGCCAACGTCCTGACTTTC. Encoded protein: CASSPTGSGANVLTF.

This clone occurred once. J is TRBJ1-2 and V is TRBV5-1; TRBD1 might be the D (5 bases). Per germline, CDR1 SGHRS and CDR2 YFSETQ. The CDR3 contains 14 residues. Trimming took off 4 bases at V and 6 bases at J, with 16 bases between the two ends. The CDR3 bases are TGCGCCAGCAGCGGGGGGGAACCCCGGGATGGCTACACCTTC. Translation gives CASSGGEPRDGYTF.

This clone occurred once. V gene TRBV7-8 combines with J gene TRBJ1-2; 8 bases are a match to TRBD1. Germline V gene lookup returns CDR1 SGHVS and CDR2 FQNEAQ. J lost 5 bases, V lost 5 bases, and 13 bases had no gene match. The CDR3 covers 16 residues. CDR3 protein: CASSPLTGEGDYGYTF. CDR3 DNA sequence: TGTGCCAGCAGCCCTCTGACAGGGGAGGGAGATTATGGCTACACCTTC.

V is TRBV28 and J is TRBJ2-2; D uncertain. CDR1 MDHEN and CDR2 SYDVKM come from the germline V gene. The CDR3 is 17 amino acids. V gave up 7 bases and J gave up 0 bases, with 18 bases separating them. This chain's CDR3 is CASIYAVAFANTGELFF. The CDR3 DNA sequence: TGTGCCAGCATCTACGCGGTGGCGTTCGCGAACACCGGGGAGCTGTTTTTT. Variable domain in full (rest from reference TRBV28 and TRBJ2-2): DVKVTQSSRYLVKRTGEKVFLECVQDMDHENMFWYRQDPGLGLRLIYFSYDVKMKEKGDIPEGYSVSREKKERFSLILESASTNQTSMYLCASIYAVAFANTGELFFGEGSRLTVL.

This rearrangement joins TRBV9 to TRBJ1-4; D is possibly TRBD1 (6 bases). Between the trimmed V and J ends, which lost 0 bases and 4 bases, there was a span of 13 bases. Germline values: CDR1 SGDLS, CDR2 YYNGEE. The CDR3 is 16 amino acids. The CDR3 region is CASSVGRTGNNEKLFF. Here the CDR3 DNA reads TGTGCCAGCAGCGTAGGTCGTACAGGGAATAATGAAAAACTGTTTTTT.

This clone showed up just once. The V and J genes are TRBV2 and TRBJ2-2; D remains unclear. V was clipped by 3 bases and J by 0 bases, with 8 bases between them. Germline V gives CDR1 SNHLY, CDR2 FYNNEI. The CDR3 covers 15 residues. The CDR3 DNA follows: TGTGCCAGCAGTGACCCGACAACGAACACCGGGGAGCTGTTTTTT. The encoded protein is CASSDPTTNTGELFF. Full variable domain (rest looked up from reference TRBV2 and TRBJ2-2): EPEVTQTPSHQVTQMGQEVILRCVPISNHLYFYWYRQILGQKVEFLVSFYNNEISEKSEIFDDQFSVERPDGSNFTLKIRSTKLEDSAMYFCASSDPTTNTGELFFGEGSRLTVL.

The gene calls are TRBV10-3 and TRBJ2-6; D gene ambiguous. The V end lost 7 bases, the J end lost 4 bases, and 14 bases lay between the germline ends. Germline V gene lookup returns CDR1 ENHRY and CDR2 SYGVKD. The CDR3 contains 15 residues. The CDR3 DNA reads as TGTGCCATCACTCGAACCGGTGCGGGGGCCAACGTCCTGACTTTC. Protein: CAITRTGAGANVLTF.

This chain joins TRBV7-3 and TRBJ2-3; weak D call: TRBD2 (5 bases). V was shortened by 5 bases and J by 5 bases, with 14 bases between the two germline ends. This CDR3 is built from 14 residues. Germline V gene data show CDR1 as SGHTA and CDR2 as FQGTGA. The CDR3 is CASSLRSEVDTQYF. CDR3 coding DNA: TGTGCCAGCAGCCTCAGGTCGGAGGTAGATACGCAGTATTTT.

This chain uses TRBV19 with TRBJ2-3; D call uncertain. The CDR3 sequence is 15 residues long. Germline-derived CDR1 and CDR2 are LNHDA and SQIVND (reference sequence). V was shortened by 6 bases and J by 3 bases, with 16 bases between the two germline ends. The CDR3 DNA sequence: TGTGCCAGTAGGATGGCAAACCCAGATACAGATACGCAGTATTTT. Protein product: CASRMANPDTDTQYF.

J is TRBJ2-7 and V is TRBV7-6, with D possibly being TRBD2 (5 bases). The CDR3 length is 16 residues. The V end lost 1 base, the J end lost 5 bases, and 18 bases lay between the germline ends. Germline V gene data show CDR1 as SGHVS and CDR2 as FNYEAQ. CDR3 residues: CASSLGFQRPVHEQYF. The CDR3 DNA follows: TGTGCCAGCAGCTTAGGATTTCAGCGGCCAGTCCACGAGCAGTACTTC.

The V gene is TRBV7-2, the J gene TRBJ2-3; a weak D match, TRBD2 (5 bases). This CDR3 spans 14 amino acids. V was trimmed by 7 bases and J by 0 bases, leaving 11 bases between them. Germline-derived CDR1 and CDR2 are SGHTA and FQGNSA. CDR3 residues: CASKSGGSTDTQYF. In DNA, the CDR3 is TGTGCCAGCAAAAGCGGTGGGAGCACAGATACGCAGTATTTT.

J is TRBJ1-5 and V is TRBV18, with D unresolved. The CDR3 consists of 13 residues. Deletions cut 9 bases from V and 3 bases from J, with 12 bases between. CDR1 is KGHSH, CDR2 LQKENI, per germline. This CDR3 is CASTGGLNQPQHF. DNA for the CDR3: TGTGCCAGTACTGGAGGGCTCAATCAGCCCCAGCATTTT.

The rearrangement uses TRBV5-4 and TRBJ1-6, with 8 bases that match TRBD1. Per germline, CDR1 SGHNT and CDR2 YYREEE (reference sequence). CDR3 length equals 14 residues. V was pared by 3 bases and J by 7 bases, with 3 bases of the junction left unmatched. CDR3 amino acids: CASSWGQANSPLHF. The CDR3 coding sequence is TGTGCCAGCAGCTGGGGACAGGCAAATTCACCCCTCCACTTT.

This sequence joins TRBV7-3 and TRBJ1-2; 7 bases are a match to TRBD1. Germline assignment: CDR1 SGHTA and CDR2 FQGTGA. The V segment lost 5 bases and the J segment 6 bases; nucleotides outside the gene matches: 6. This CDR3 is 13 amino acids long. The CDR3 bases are TGTGCCAGCAGCCCAGGGACAGAAAATGGCTACACCTTC. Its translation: CASSPGTENGYTF.